This TCR beta chain was sequenced in a study of blood T cells in healthy people across ages. V lost 1 base to trimming and J lost 4 bases, with 6 bases between them. The length of the CDR3 is 12 residues. Germline V gives CDR1 DFQATT, CDR2 SNEGSKA (reference sequence). A second PCR, run for about 6 to 11 cycles, used a sample-barcoded 5' primer plus a J-beta primer mix. Each CDR3 protein gets one entry after TCRdb re-called the 5' RACE reads with MiXCR. This sample yields roughly 1,000,000 distinct CDR3 sequences, of which 25% are seen a single time; around 0.75% belongs to the top ten. This clonotype has more than one count but fewer than ten. Its antigen is unknown. The study's findings and limits: Across the age range, TCR beta diversity per million T cells fell in a roughly linear way. There was a strong correlation between TCR beta diversity and naive T cell percentage.

Separately, the same data were catalogued under a study of T cells of mothers and their children. This second study says: Nine systemically healthy Caucasian donors: three mothers, six children.

The source material was blood. The clonotype originates from a girl aged 2 to 10 in good health. V and J are TRBV20-1 and TRBJ2-3; unclear D gene. CDR3 amino acids: CSARAIPDTQYF. Here the CDR3 DNA reads TGCAGTGCTAGAGCAATACCAGATACGCAGTATTTT.